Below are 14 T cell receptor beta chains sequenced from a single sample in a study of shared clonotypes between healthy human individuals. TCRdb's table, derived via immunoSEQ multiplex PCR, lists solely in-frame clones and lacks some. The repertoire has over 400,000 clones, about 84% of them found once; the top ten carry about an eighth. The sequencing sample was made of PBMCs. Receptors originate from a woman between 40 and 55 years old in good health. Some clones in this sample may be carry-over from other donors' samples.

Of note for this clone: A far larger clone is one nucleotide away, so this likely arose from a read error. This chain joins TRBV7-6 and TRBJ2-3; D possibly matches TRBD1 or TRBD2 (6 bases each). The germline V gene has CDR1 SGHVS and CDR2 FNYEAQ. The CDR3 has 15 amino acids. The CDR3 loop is CASSLVGGRTDTRYF. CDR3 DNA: TGTGCCAGCAGCTTAGTCGGGGGAAGGACAGATACGCGGTATTTT.

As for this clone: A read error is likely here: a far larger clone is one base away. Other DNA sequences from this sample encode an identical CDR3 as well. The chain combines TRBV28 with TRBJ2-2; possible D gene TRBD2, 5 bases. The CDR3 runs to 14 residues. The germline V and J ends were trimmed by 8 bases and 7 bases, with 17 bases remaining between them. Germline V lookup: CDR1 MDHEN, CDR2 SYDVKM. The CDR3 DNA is TGTGCCAGCTGGGCTAGTGGGAGTGGCGGGGAGCTGTTTTTT. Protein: CASWASGSGGELFF.

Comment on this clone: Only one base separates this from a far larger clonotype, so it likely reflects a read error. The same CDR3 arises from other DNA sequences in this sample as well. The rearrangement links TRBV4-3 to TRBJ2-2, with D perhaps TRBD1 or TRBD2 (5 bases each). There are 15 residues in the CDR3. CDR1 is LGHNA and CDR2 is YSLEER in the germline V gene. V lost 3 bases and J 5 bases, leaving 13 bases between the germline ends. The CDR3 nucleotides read TGCGCCAGCAGCCAGGGGACGCCGGGGACCGGGGAGCTGTTTTTT. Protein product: CASSQGTPGTGELFF.

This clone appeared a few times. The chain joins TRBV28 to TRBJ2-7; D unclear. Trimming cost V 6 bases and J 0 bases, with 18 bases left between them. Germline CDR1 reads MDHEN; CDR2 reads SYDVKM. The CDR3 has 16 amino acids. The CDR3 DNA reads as TGTGCCAGCAGGCTTGGACCGCCGCAGAGCTCCTACGAGCAGTACTTC. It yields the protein CASRLGPPQSSYEQYF.

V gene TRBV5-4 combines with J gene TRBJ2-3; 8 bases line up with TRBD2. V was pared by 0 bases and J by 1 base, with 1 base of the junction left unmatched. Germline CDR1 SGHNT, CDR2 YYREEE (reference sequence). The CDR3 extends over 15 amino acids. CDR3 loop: CASSLALAGTDTQYF. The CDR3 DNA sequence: TGTGCCAGCAGCTTGGCACTAGCGGGCACAGATACGCAGTATTTT.

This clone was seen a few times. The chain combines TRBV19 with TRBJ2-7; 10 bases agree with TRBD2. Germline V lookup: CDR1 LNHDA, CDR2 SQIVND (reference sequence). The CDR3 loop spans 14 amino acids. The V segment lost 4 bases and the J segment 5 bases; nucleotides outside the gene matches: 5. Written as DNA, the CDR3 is TGTGCCAGTAGTACTCTAGCGGGAGCCCACGAGCAGTACTTC. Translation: CASSTLAGAHEQYF.

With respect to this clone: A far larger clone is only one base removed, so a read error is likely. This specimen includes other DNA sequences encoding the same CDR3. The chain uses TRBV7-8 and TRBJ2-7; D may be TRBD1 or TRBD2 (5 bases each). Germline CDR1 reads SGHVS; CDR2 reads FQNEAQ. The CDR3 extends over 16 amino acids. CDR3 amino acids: CASSLRSGTSTYEQYF. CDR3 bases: TGCGCCAGCAGCCTAAGGTCGGGGACCTCAACCTACGAGCAGTACTTC.

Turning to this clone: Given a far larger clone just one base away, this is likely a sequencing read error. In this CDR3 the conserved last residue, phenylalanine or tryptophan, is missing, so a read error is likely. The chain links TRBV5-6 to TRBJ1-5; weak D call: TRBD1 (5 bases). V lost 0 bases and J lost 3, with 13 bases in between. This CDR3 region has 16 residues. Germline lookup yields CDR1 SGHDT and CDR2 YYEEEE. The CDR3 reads CASSLDGGSINQPQHL. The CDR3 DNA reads TGTGCCAGCAGCTTGGATGGGGGATCGATCAATCAGCCCCAGCATCTT.

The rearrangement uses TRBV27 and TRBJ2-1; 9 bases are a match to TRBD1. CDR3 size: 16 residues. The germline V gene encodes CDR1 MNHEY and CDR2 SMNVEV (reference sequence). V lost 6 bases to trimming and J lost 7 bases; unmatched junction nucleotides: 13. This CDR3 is CASRPHDRGAWNEQFF. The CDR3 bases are TGTGCCAGCAGACCCCATGACAGGGGGGCGTGGAATGAGCAGTTCTTC.

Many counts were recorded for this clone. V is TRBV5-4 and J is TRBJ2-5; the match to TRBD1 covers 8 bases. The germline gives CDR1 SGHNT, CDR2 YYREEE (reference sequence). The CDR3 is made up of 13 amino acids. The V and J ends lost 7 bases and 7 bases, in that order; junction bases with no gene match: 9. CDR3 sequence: CASDYQGAGTQYF. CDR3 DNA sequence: TGTGCCAGCGACTACCAGGGGGCTGGGACCCAGTACTTC. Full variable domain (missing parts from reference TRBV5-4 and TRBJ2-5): ETGVTQSPTHLIKTRGQQVTLRCSSQSGHNTVSWYQQALGQGPQFIFQYYREEENGRGNFPPRFSGLQFPNYSSELNVNALELDDSALYLCASDYQGAGTQYFGPGTRLLVL.

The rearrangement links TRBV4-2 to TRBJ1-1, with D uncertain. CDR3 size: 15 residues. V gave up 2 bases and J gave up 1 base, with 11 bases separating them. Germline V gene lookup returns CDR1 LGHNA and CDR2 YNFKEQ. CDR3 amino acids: CASSQSIAANTEAFF. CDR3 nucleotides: TGTGCCAGCAGCCAATCGATCGCAGCGAACACTGAAGCTTTCTTT.

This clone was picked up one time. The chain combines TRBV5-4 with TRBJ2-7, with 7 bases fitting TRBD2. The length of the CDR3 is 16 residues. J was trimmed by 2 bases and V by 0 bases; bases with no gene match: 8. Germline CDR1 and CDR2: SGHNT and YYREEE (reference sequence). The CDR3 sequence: CASSLGARAGTYEQYF. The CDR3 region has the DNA TGTGCCAGCAGCTTGGGGGCCCGAGCGGGAACCTACGAGCAGTACTTC.

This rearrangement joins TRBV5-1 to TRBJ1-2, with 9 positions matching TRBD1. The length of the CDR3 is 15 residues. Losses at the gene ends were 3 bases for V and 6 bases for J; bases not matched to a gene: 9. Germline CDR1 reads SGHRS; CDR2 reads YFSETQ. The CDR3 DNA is TGCGCCAGCAGCTCGGTACCGACAGGGGGACATGGCTACACCTTC. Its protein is CASSSVPTGGHGYTF.

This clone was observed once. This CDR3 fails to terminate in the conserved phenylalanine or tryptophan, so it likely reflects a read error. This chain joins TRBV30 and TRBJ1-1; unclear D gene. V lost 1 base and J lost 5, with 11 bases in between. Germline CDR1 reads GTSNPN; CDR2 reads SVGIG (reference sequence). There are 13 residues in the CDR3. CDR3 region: CAWSEIADTEAFL. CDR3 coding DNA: TGTGCCTGGAGTGAGATAGCGGATACTGAAGCTTTCCTT.